Listed below are T cell receptor beta chains from one sample, sequenced in a study of T cells in Graves' hyperthyroidism and ophthalmopathy. TCRdb independently ran MiXCR on the multiplex PCR reads; one entry per CDR3 protein. The table shows approximately 380,000 distinct CDR3 sequences, with about 18% occurring only once. Source material: blood. The receptor set was obtained from a man younger than 35 with Graves' ophthalmopathy. Both conserved end residues are part of each CDR3. The D gene is left open where the match is weak. Part of the rows lack a size; the others show once, few, many or a class for expanded clones.

>many|.|TRBJ2-7|TRBV27
CASSSLTGSPREPYEQYF
TGTGCCAGCAGTTCACTGACAGGCTCCCCGAGGGAGCCCTACGAGCAGTACTTC
>.|TRBD1|TRBJ1-2|TRBV12-3/TRBV12-4
CASSLGQGTDGYTF
TGTGCCAGCAGTTTAGGACAGGGGACTGATGGCTACACCTTC
>many|TRBD1|TRBJ1-5|TRBV3-1
CASSQGQGRQPQHF
TGTGCCAGCAGCCAAGGACAGGGTAGGCAGCCCCAGCATTTT
>many|.|TRBJ2-7|TRBV3-1
CASSREVREQYF
TGTGCCAGCAGCCGAGAAGTGCGTGAGCAGTACTTC
>.|TRBD2|TRBJ2-3|TRBV6-5
CASSYSTSGTDTQYF
TGTGCCAGCAGTTACTCGACTAGCGGAACAGATACGCAGTATTTT
>few|TRBD1|TRBJ1-5|TRBV20-1
CSATIDRGSNQPQHF
TGCAGTGCAACCATAGACAGGGGGAGCAATCAGCCCCAGCATTTT
>many|TRBD1|TRBJ2-5|TRBV6-1
CASTEHGTGVVETQYF
TGTGCCAGCACCGAACACGGGACAGGGGTCGTGGAGACCCAGTACTTC
>.|.|TRBJ2-3|TRBV18
CASSQRTDTQYF
TGTGCCAGCTCACAAAGAACGGATACGCAGTATTTT
>many|TRBD2|TRBJ2-3|TRBV2
CASRHRSGVFTDTQYF
TGTGCCAGCAGGCACCGAAGCGGGGTCTTTACAGATACGCAGTATTTT
>many|.|TRBJ1-2|TRBV20-1
CSPRRGDDYGYTF
TGCAGTCCCCGAAGAGGGGATGACTATGGCTACACCTTC
>many|.|TRBJ1-1|TRBV3-1
CASSQGVGGQGTEAFF
TGTGCCAGCAGCCAAGGGGTAGGTGGGCAGGGGACTGAAGCTTTCTTT
>few|.|TRBJ1-1|TRBV3-1
CASSQAIGTLEAFF
TGTGCCAGCAGCCAAGCGATAGGGACCCTTGAAGCTTTCTTT
>.|.|TRBJ2-2|TRBV27
CASSPRTSSRGGELFF
TGTGCCAGCAGTCCACGCACGAGCAGTCGAGGCGGGGAGCTGTTTTTT
>.|.|TRBJ1-3|TRBV12-3/TRBV12-4
CASTSPPSGGNTIYF
TGTGCCAGCACCTCTCCACCTTCGGGCGGAAACACCATATATTTT
>many|TRBD1|TRBJ1-6|TRBV11-3
CASSLRDSNSPLHF
TGTGCCAGCAGCCTCCGGGACAGTAATTCACCCCTCCACTTT
>many|.|TRBJ2-2|TRBV11-2
CASSGRDRYTGELFF
TGTGCCAGCAGCGGGAGGGACAGGTACACCGGGGAGCTGTTTTTT
>many|TRBD1|TRBJ1-5|TRBV5-6
CASSGTGLYRNQPQHF
TGTGCCAGCAGTGGGACAGGGTTGTATCGCAATCAGCCCCAGCATTTT
>many|.|TRBJ2-7|TRBV6-6
CASSYMVEQYF
TGTGCCAGCAGTTACATGGTGGAGCAGTACTTC
>few|.|TRBJ2-1|TRBV7-9
CASSLGGKAGYSPADNEQFF
TGTGCCAGCAGCTTAGGCGGTAAGGCGGGTTACAGCCCTGCCGACAATGAGCAGTTCTTC
>.|.|TRBJ1-4|TRBV29-1
CSVLGSNEKLFF
TGCAGCGTTCTAGGGTCTAATGAAAAACTGTTTTTT
>.|.|TRBJ2-2|TRBV14
CASSQQAGDLAGELFF
TGTGCCAGCAGCCAACAGGCAGGGGATCTAGCCGGGGAGCTGTTTTTT
>few|.|TRBJ2-1|TRBV12-5
CASGLGLYEQFF
TGTGCTAGTGGTTTGGGCCTTTATGAGCAGTTCTTC
>.|TRBD1|TRBJ2-3|TRBV6-1
CASRGGGQGADTQYF
TGTGCCAGCAGAGGGGGGGGACAGGGGGCAGATACGCAGTATTTT
>few|.|TRBJ1-2|TRBV10-3
CAISRQVLDSNYGYTF
TGTGCCATCAGCCGACAGGTACTTGACTCAAATTATGGCTACACCTTC
>few|.|TRBJ2-7|TRBV14
CASSLTPYYEQYF
TGTGCCAGCAGCCTTACACCTTACTACGAGCAGTACTTC
>.|.|TRBJ2-7|TRBV28
CAGSRFGSYEQYF
TGTGCCGGTTCTCGGTTTGGGTCCTACGAGCAGTACTTC
>many|.|TRBJ2-7|TRBV6-1
CASSQRGSTSEQYF
TGTGCCAGCAGCCAAAGGGGGTCCACATCCGAGCAGTACTTC
>many|TRBD1|TRBJ1-3|TRBV12-3/TRBV12-4
CASRETGGTGNTIYF
TGTGCCAGCAGGGAGACAGGGGGCACTGGAAACACCATATATTTT
>.|.|TRBJ2-1|TRBV7-9
CASSLGGGQFF
TGTGCCAGCAGCTTGGGGGGAGGGCAGTTCTTC
>.|TRBD2|TRBJ2-1|TRBV28
CASSVTSGPNNEQFF
TGTGCCAGCAGTGTTACTAGCGGTCCGAACAATGAGCAGTTCTTC
>many|.|TRBJ2-7|TRBV3-1
CASSQTNEQYF
TGTGCCAGCAGCCAGACGAACGAGCAGTACTTC
>.|.|TRBJ2-7|TRBV5-1
CASSPGSWGDEQYF
TGCGCCAGCAGCCCCGGGTCCTGGGGGGACGAGCAGTACTTC
>many|.|TRBJ1-1|TRBV10-3
CAISVAGQANTEAFF
TGTGCCATCAGTGTCGCAGGGCAGGCGAACACTGAAGCTTTCTTT
>many|.|TRBJ1-1|TRBV12-3/TRBV12-4
CASSTIERNTEAFF
TGTGCCAGCAGCACCATAGAAAGGAACACTGAAGCTTTCTTT
>.|.|TRBJ2-2|TRBV6-1
CASSEGEYTGELFF
TGTGCCAGCAGTGAAGGAGAATACACCGGGGAGCTGTTTTTT
>many|.|TRBJ2-7|TRBV15
CATSRSAGRVLYEQYF
TGTGCCACCAGCAGGTCCGCTGGCAGGGTGCTTTACGAGCAGTACTTC
>many|.|TRBJ1-1|TRBV6-1
CASSWETLNTEAFF
TGTGCCAGCAGTTGGGAGACCCTGAACACTGAAGCTTTCTTT
>.|.|TRBJ2-7|TRBV4-1
CASSQGGGPSYEQYF
TGCGCCAGCAGCCAAGGAGGAGGCCCTTCCTACGAGCAGTACTTC
>few|TRBD1|TRBJ1-5|TRBV4-1
CASSQDRDSYQPQHF
TGCGCCAGCAGCCAAGACCGGGACAGTTATCAGCCCCAGCATTTT
>many|.|TRBJ2-3|TRBV29-1
CSVGKNGATDTQYF
TGCAGCGTTGGAAAGAACGGAGCCACAGATACGCAGTATTTT
>.|TRBD1|TRBJ1-2|TRBV7-2
CASSLDRGLMYGYTF
TGTGCCAGCAGCTTAGACAGGGGGCTTATGTATGGCTACACCTTC
>.|TRBD1|TRBJ2-5|TRBV13
CASSQVIQGLQETQYF
TGCGCCAGCAGCCAAGTGATACAGGGGTTACAAGAGACCCAGTACTTC
>few|.|TRBJ2-7|TRBV7-8
CASSLGENYEQYF
TGTGCCAGCAGCTTAGGGGAAAACTACGAGCAGTACTTC
>.|.|TRBJ1-1|TRBV19
CASSIDLNYHGNTEAFF
TGTGCCAGTAGTATAGATCTAAACTACCACGGGAACACTGAAGCTTTCTTT